A single sample is the source of the 28 T cell receptor beta chains below, sequenced in a study of yellow fever vaccine responses in identical twins. One entry per CDR3 protein results from TCRdb running MiXCR on the RT-PCR reads. There are 10,000 or so distinct CDR3 sequences in the sample; 75% to 90% occur only once, and around 2% lies in the top ten. The sample consisted of T cells from blood (PBMCs), unsorted or a sorted subset (not recorded which), taken before or after yellow fever vaccination (not recorded which). These receptors were collected from a woman aged 18-35 years who received the yellow fever vaccine.

This sequence joins TRBV10-3 and TRBJ1-2; the match to TRBD1 covers 7 bases. The germline CDR1 and CDR2 sequences are ENHRY and SYGVKD. CDR3 size: 16 residues. V trimming: 4 bases; J trimming: 1 base; junction bases outside the gene matches: 9. CDR3 in amino acids: CAISGGGQNYNYGYTF. DNA for the CDR3: TGTGCCATCAGTGGAGGGGGACAGAATTATAACTATGGCTACACCTTC.

This clonotype occurred once. The chain has TRBV27 and TRBJ2-1; D is possibly TRBD2 (6 bases). Deletions cut 6 bases from V and 0 bases from J, with 15 bases between. The CDR3 is 16 amino acids. Germline CDR1 reads MNHEY; CDR2 reads SMNVEV (reference sequence). The CDR3: CASSGGFGLSYNEQFF. CDR3 bases: TGTGCCAGCAGCGGAGGGTTTGGCCTCTCCTACAATGAGCAGTTCTTC.

The J gene is TRBJ2-7, the V gene TRBV6-1; D gene ambiguous. Trimming removed 5 bases at V and 3 bases at J, with 17 bases between. Per germline, CDR1 MNHNS and CDR2 SASEGT. The CDR3 runs 15 residues. In DNA, the CDR3 is TGTGCCAGCAGTCCTCAGGTCGGGCCGTTCTACGAGCAGTACGTC. It specifies CASSPQVGPFYEQYV.

V and J are TRBV5-1 and TRBJ1-4; D not certain. The V end lost 4 bases, the J end lost 8 bases, and 15 bases lay between the germline ends. This CDR3 comprises 14 residues. Germline loops: CDR1 SGHRS, CDR2 YFSETQ. CDR3 DNA sequence: TGCGCCAGCAGCCCCTGGACGGCGGACGAAAAACTGTTTTTT. It codes for CASSPWTADEKLFF.

In nucleotides, the CDR3 is TGTGCCAGCAGCCAAGATCGCCGGACCCAGTACTTC. Its protein product is CASSQDRRTQYF. The J gene is TRBJ2-5, the V gene TRBV14; D unresolved. With 0 bases removed from V and 7 bases from J, the gap between germline ends came to 6 bases. This CDR3 region has 12 residues. The V gene's germline CDR1 is SGHDN and CDR2 FVKESK.

In its sample, this clonotype was seen once. The V gene is TRBV15, the J gene TRBJ2-3; D is ambiguous. Per the germline V gene, CDR1 is LNHNV and CDR2 is YYDKDF (reference sequence). The CDR3 consists of 13 residues. Between the trimmed V and J ends, which lost 0 bases and 10 bases, there was a span of 11 bases. The CDR3 nucleotides are TGTGCCACCAGCAGAGATTTTATGGGTTCGCAGTATTTT. Translating it yields CATSRDFMGSQYF.

V is TRBV27 and J is TRBJ2-7; 11 nucleotides line up with TRBD2. Unmatched junction bases numbered 2, after V lost 5 bases and J lost 5 bases. The CDR3 is made up of 13 amino acids. Germline V gives CDR1 MNHEY, CDR2 SMNVEV (reference sequence). The CDR3 here is CASSPGLADEQYF. The CDR3 DNA sequence: TGTGCCAGCAGTCCGGGACTAGCGGACGAGCAGTACTTC.

This clonotype was counted between two and nine times. This sequence joins TRBV6-2 or TRBV6-3 and TRBJ2-7; D may be TRBD1 (6 bases). The CDR3 has 16 amino acids. V shed 2 bases and J shed 4 bases, with 18 bases lying between them. Germline V gene sequence: CDR1 MNHEY, CDR2 SVGEGT. The CDR3 DNA sequence: TGTGCCAGCAGTTACGTTAGGGACACTAAGAAATACGAGCAGTACGTC. It specifies CASSYVRDTKKYEQYV.

This CDR3 reads CASNLGQGHTQYF. CDR3 nucleotide sequence: TGTGCCAGCAACCTCGGACAGGGGCACACCCAGTACTTC. The chain recombines TRBV11-2 with TRBJ2-5; 9 bases line up with TRBD1. Germline-derived CDR1 and CDR2 are SGHAT and FQNNGV. With 7 bases clipped from V and 8 bases from J, the junction kept 8 bases outside the gene matches. The CDR3 extends over 13 amino acids.

The chain couples TRBV10-3 to TRBJ2-1, with D possibly TRBD2 on 6 matching bases. The length of the CDR3 is 12 residues. Deletions cut 3 bases from V and 9 bases from J, with 9 bases between. Germline V lookup: CDR1 ENHRY, CDR2 SYGVKD. CDR3 in DNA: TGTGCCATCAGTGATAAGGGAGGTGAGCAGTTCTTC. This sequence encodes CAISDKGGEQFF.

The chain couples TRBV2 to TRBJ2-3; D is ambiguous. Germline lookup yields CDR1 SNHLY and CDR2 FYNNEI. Trimming removed 1 base at V and 2 bases at J, with 7 bases between. The CDR3 sequence is 14 residues long. CDR3 coding DNA: TGTGCCAGCAGTGAAGTATTCGACACAGATACGCAGTATTTT. Translated: CASSEVFDTDTQYF.

The V gene is TRBV11-1, the J gene TRBJ1-2, with TRBD1 as a possible D gene (6 bases). V shed 4 bases and J shed 8 bases, with 29 bases lying between them. Germline-derived CDR1 and CDR2 are SGHAT and FQDESV (reference sequence). The length of the CDR3 is 18 residues. CDR3 sequence reads: CASSSYSGGDSGDFGYTF. DNA for the CDR3: TGTGCCAGCAGCTCCTACTCGGGGGGCGACAGTGGAGATTTCGGCTACACCTTC.

This clonotype was seen a single time. The genes are TRBV29-1 and TRBJ2-5; 7 bases are shared with TRBD1. Germline V gene data show CDR1 as SQVTM and CDR2 as ANQGSEA. The V gene end was trimmed by 6 bases and the J gene end by 3 bases; junction bases not matched to a gene: 4. This CDR3 contains 12 residues. Here the CDR3 DNA reads TGCAGCGTGCTGACAGGGAAAGAGACCCAGTACTTC. It codes for CSVLTGKETQYF.

This clonotype was seen a few times. The chain has TRBV18 and TRBJ1-2, with 9 nucleotides matching TRBD1. The CDR3 totals 13 residues. The V and J ends lost 7 bases and 8 bases, in that order; junction bases with no gene match: 8. CDR1 is KGHSH, CDR2 LQKENI, per germline. CDR3 coding DNA: TGTGCCAGCTACACCGGGACAGGGTACGGCTACACCTTC. It specifies CASYTGTGYGYTF.

The chain carries TRBV4-2 and TRBJ1-4; TRBD1 might be the D (6 bases). This CDR3 has 18 residues. Germline V CDR1 and CDR2: LGHNA, YNFKEQ. The V end lost 0 bases, the J end lost 7 bases, and 21 bases lay between the germline ends. The CDR3 region is CASSQEDAWGAEAEKLFF. The CDR3 nucleotides are TGTGCCAGCAGCCAAGAGGACGCATGGGGGGCCGAGGCTGAAAAACTGTTTTTT.

CDR3 region: CASSDWSGSSYEQYV. The CDR3 region has the DNA TGTGCCAGCAGTGACTGGAGCGGTAGCTCCTACGAGCAGTACGTC. The V gene is TRBV6-4, the J gene TRBJ2-7, with D perhaps TRBD2 (5 bases). CDR3 length: 15 residues. From germline, CDR1 is MRHNA and CDR2 SNTAGT. The germline V and J ends were trimmed by 1 base and 0 bases, with 10 bases remaining between them.

The chain is built from TRBV5-6 and TRBJ1-2, with D possibly TRBD1 on 6 matching bases. V gave up 5 bases and J gave up 7 bases, with 12 bases separating them. This CDR3 has 12 residues. Germline values: CDR1 SGHDT, CDR2 YYEEEE. As DNA, the CDR3 is TGTGCCAGCAGTTGGACAGCTGGTGGCTACACCTTC. It translates to CASSWTAGGYTF.

This clonotype was counted a few times. The chain recombines TRBV20-1 with TRBJ2-7; D remains ambiguous. CDR1 is DFQATT, CDR2 SNEGSKA, per germline (reference sequence). The CDR3 runs to 12 residues. Between the trimmed V and J ends, which lost 2 bases and 3 bases, there was a span of 8 bases. The CDR3, as DNA: TGCAGTGCTAGACATAACTACTACGAGCAGTACTTC. Encoded protein: CSARHNYYEQYF.

As DNA, the CDR3 is TGTGCCAGCAGCCCTAGGGGGGCTAACTATGGCTACACCTTC. This encodes CASSPRGANYGYTF. J is TRBJ1-2 and V is TRBV12-3 or TRBV12-4; the D gene is possibly TRBD1 (6 bases). Trimming took 6 bases from V and 0 from J, leaving 11 bases between them. CDR3 length equals 14 residues.

This clonotype has just a few counts. The chain uses TRBV7-6 and TRBJ2-7, with D possibly being TRBD1 or TRBD2 (7 bases each). The germline V and J ends were trimmed by 7 bases and 3 bases, with 16 bases remaining between them. Germline V gene lookup returns CDR1 SGHVS and CDR2 FNYEAQ. The CDR3 has 14 residues. The CDR3 DNA follows: TGTGCCAGCACCCCAGGGGGGGCTCACTACGAGCAGTACTTC. It translates to CASTPGGAHYEQYF.

This clonotype has only one observation. The chain combines TRBV9 with TRBJ2-7; D possibly matches TRBD1 or TRBD2 (5 bases each). CDR1 is SGDLS and CDR2 is YYNGEE in the germline V gene. CDR3 length equals 15 residues. V dropped 0 bases and J dropped 3 bases, with 13 bases sitting between them. CDR3 in amino acids: CASSVASWDRYEQYF. The CDR3 nucleotides are TGTGCCAGCAGCGTAGCCTCGTGGGACCGCTACGAGCAGTACTTC.

This rearrangement joins TRBV7-9 to TRBJ1-1, with a possible D match to TRBD1 (6 bases). V was cut by 3 bases and J by 2 bases, with 13 bases left in between. The germline CDR1 and CDR2 sequences are SEHNR and FQNEAQ (reference sequence). CDR3 size: 15 residues. The CDR3 spells CASSLRKGGNTEAFF. In DNA form, the CDR3 reads TGTGCCAGCAGCTTGAGAAAGGGGGGAAACACTGAAGCTTTCTTT. Together with reference TRBV7-9 and TRBJ1-1, the CDR3 gives the full variable domain: DTGVSQNPRHKITKRGQNVTFRCDPISEHNRLYWYRQTLGQGPEFLTYFQNEAQLEKSRLLSDRFSAERPKGSFSTLEIQRTEQGDSAMYLCASSLRKGGNTEAFFGQGTRLTVV.

The chain employs TRBV11-2 and TRBJ2-5; D ambiguous. CDR1 and CDR2 (germline): SGHAT, FQNNGV. The CDR3 runs to 12 residues. Trimming pared 0 bases from V and 5 bases from J, leaving 4 bases between. The CDR3: CASSLDIETQYF. In DNA form, the CDR3 reads TGTGCCAGCAGCTTAGATATTGAGACCCAGTACTTC. The variable domain in full, with the rest retrieved from reference TRBV11-2 and TRBJ2-5, is EAGVAQSPRYKIIEKRQSVAFWCNPISGHATLYWYQQILGQGPKLLIQFQNNGVVDDSQLPKDRFSAERLKGVDSTLKIQPAKLEDSAVYLCASSLDIETQYFGPGTRLLVL.

V is TRBV13 and J is TRBJ2-1, with D possibly TRBD2 on 5 matching bases. The V end lost 8 bases, the J end lost 5 bases, and 16 bases lay between the germline ends. Germline CDR1 reads PRHDT; CDR2 reads FYEKMQ (reference sequence). CDR3 length equals 14 residues. The CDR3 reads CASGEGTADNEQFF. The CDR3 nucleotides read TGTGCCAGCGGAGAGGGCACAGCAGACAATGAGCAGTTCTTC.

The V call is TRBV2, the J call TRBJ2-2; D is uncertain. Trimming stripped 4 bases from V and 4 bases from J, with 7 bases between. This CDR3 region has 13 residues. Germline V gene lookup returns CDR1 SNHLY and CDR2 FYNNEI. This CDR3 is CASSVGPTGELFF. The CDR3, as DNA: TGTGCCAGCAGTGTTGGACCCACCGGGGAGCTGTTTTTT. Drawing the rest from reference TRBV2 and TRBJ2-2, the complete variable domain is EPEVTQTPSHQVTQMGQEVILRCVPISNHLYFYWYRQILGQKVEFLVSFYNNEISEKSEIFDDQFSVERPDGSNFTLKIRSTKLEDSAMYFCASSVGPTGELFFGEGSRLTVL.

The chain has TRBV7-9 and TRBJ2-2; 8 nucleotides match TRBD1. The V gene's germline CDR1 is SEHNR and CDR2 FQNEAQ (reference sequence). V trimming: 7 bases; J trimming: 4 bases; junction bases outside the gene matches: 5. The CDR3 sequence is 14 residues long. The CDR3 DNA sequence: TGTGCCAGCACCAACAGGGGGTCCACCGGGGAGCTGTTTTTT. It is translated as CASTNRGSTGELFF. The complete variable domain, with remaining parts taken from reference TRBV7-9 and TRBJ2-2, reads DTGVSQNPRHKITKRGQNVTFRCDPISEHNRLYWYRQTLGQGPEFLTYFQNEAQLEKSRLLSDRFSAERPKGSFSTLEIQRTEQGDSAMYLCASTNRGSTGELFFGEGSRLTVL.

A few counts support this clonotype. This chain links TRBV5-1 with TRBJ2-3, with TRBD2 matching over 10 bases. V lost 0 bases, J lost 5 bases, and 6 bases stayed unmatched. Germline-derived CDR1 and CDR2 are SGHRS and YFSETQ. This CDR3 is 16 amino acids long. The CDR3 loop reads CASSLGLAGARDTQYF. CDR3 DNA sequence: TGCGCCAGCAGCTTGGGGCTAGCGGGAGCTAGAGATACGCAGTATTTT.

This clonotype has a single count. J is TRBJ1-4 and V is TRBV2, with D unresolved. CDR3 length: 11 amino acids. Per the germline V gene, CDR1 is SNHLY and CDR2 is FYNNEI. Trimming stripped 5 bases from V and 12 bases from J, with 10 bases between. The CDR3 protein is CASSLEFELFF. The DNA of the CDR3 is TGTGCCAGCAGTCTAGAGTTCGAACTGTTTTTT.